A single count supports the clone carrying this T cell receptor beta chain. This specimen comes from a study of response to subunit inactivated influenza vaccine. One entry per CDR3 protein, called by TCRdb with MiXCR from the RT-PCR reads. The top ten clones hold around 10% of a sample with 300,000 to 350,000 distinct CDR3 sequences, 22% of them seen once. CDR3 length: 13 amino acids. V lost 3 bases and J lost 5, with 10 bases in between. CDR1 LNHDA and CDR2 SQIVND come from the germline V gene (reference sequence). This TCR was recovered from a man aged 50-75 years who received an inactivated influenza vaccine. V is TRBV19 and J is TRBJ1-1; the D is unclear. The source was PBMCs from blood, collected less than 22 months after vaccination. CDR3 sequence (DNA): TGTGCCAGTAGTATTGGGGTGAGGACTGAAGCTTTCTTT. This codes for CASSIGVRTEAFF.